The next 26 T cell receptor beta chains were all read from a single sample in a study of blood T cell repertoires in COVID-19. TCRdb's copy holds only in-frame clones and misses some; the assay was immunoSEQ multiplex PCR. Found here are 350,000 to 450,000 clones, approximately 90% of them singletons; the top ten hold 0.8% to 0.9%. Sequencing used PBMCs or T cells enriched from blood (not recorded which). Receptors were obtained from a woman in her 40s who had been exposed to COVID-19.

This chain joins TRBV27 and TRBJ2-7; TRBD2 is a possible D gene (6 bases). Germline loops: CDR1 MNHEY, CDR2 SMNVEV (reference sequence). With 6 bases removed from V and 12 bases from J, the gap between germline ends came to 21 bases. This CDR3 has 13 amino acids. The CDR3 DNA sequence: TGTGCCAGCAGGCTGGCGGGATCCCACCACCCGTACTTC. Protein: CASRLAGSHHPYF.

This sequence joins TRBV30 and TRBJ2-4; the D gene is possibly TRBD2 (7 bases). Deletions cut 1 base from V and 4 bases from J, with 14 bases between. This CDR3 region has 15 residues. Germline V gene sequence: CDR1 GTSNPN, CDR2 SVGIG (reference sequence). CDR3 DNA: TGTGCCTGGAGTGAAGGAGGGGGGGCAAAAAACATTCAGTACTTC. The encoded protein is CAWSEGGGAKNIQYF.

This chain joins TRBV6-2 or TRBV6-3 and TRBJ2-7; TRBD2 might be the D (5 bases). The CDR3 is 13 residues long. V lost 0 bases to trimming and J lost 3 bases, with 6 bases between them. Germline V gene data show CDR1 as MNHEY and CDR2 as SVGEGT. The CDR3 DNA reads as TGTGCCAGCAGTTACTCGGGAGTCTACGAGCAGTACTTC. It encodes CASSYSGVYEQYF.

V and J are TRBV27 and TRBJ1-1, with TRBD1 identical over 10 bases. The CDR3 has 15 residues. Per the germline V gene, CDR1 is MNHEY and CDR2 is SMNVEV (reference sequence). The V segment lost 5 bases and the J segment 2 bases; nucleotides outside the gene matches: 5. The CDR3 nucleotides read TGTGCCAGCAGTCGGGACAGGGGCTCCAACACTGAAGCTTTCTTT. This gives the protein CASSRDRGSNTEAFF.

The rearrangement links TRBV19 to TRBJ1-1; 8 positions agree with TRBD1. This CDR3 spans 18 amino acids. Trimming removed 9 bases from V and 0 bases from J; junction bases left unmatched: 18. CDR1 is LNHDA and CDR2 is SQIVND in the germline V gene (reference sequence). In DNA form, the CDR3 reads TGTGCCAGCTTGTGGACCCCAAAGGACAGGGAGATGAACACTGAAGCTTTCTTT. Translating it yields CASLWTPKDREMNTEAFF. Filled out from reference TRBV19 and TRBJ1-1, the complete variable domain reads DGGITQSPKYLFRKEGQNVTLSCEQNLNHDAMYWYRQDPGQGLRLIYYSQIVNDFQKGDIAEGYSVSREKKESFPLTVTSAQKNPTAFYLCASLWTPKDREMNTEAFFGQGTRLTVV.

V is TRBV12-1 and J is TRBJ1-5; TRBD1 was called by the table and not checked on the DNA. TRBV12-1 is a documented pseudogene. CDR3 length: 16 amino acids. The CDR3 loop reads CASSIYPRQRDQPQHF. CDR3 coding DNA: TGTGCCAGCAGCATATATCCCCGACAGAGAGATCAGCCCCAGCATTTT.

This chain uses TRBV7-3 with TRBJ2-7, with a tentative D call TRBD2 (7 bases). Germline CDR1 and CDR2: SGHTA and FQGTGA. The CDR3 contains 14 residues. Between the trimmed V and J ends, which lost 4 bases and 2 bases, there was a span of 12 bases. DNA of the CDR3: TGTGCCAGCAGCTCGTTAGGGGGGGCCTACGAGCAGTACTTC. Protein sequence: CASSSLGGAYEQYF. Based on the CDR3 plus reference TRBV7-3 and TRBJ2-7, the full variable domain is GAGVSQTPSNKVTEKGKYVELRCDPISGHTALYWYRQSLGQGPEFLIYFQGTGAADDSGLPNDRFFAVRPEGSVSTLKIQRTERGDSAVYLCASSSLGGAYEQYFGPGTRLTVT.

This rearrangement joins TRBV27 to TRBJ1-3; tentatively, D is TRBD1 (5 bases). The CDR3 has 14 residues. CDR1 is MNHEY, CDR2 SMNVEV, per germline (reference sequence). Trimming left V 11 bases short and J 0 bases short, with 14 bases between. CDR3 sequence reads: CAPGAGTSGNTIYF. CDR3 nucleotides: TGTGCCCCCGGGGCGGGAACCTCTGGAAACACCATATATTTT.

The V call is TRBV18, the J call TRBJ2-7, with D perhaps matching TRBD1 (6 bases). Germline V gene lookup returns CDR1 KGHSH and CDR2 LQKENI. Deletions cut 3 bases from V and 3 bases from J, with 6 bases between. The CDR3 runs 12 residues. CDR3 sequence reads: CASSPDSYEQYF. The CDR3 DNA follows: TGTGCCAGCTCACCGGACAGCTACGAGCAGTACTTC.

The V and J genes are TRBV7-9 and TRBJ2-6, with D possibly TRBD2 on 5 matching bases. Trimming took off 6 bases at V and 0 bases at J, with 15 bases between the two ends. CDR1 is SEHNR and CDR2 is FQNEAQ in the germline V gene (reference sequence). The CDR3 loop spans 17 amino acids. CDR3 nucleotide sequence: TGTGCCAGCAGGCCCGCCGGTGGGAGCTCTGGGGCCAACGTCCTGACTTTC. It is translated as CASRPAGGSSGANVLTF.

V usage is TRBV15 and J usage is TRBJ1-5; no definite D call. CDR1 and CDR2 from the germline V gene are LNHNV and YYDKDF (reference sequence). The CDR3 spans 15 residues. The V gene lost 6 bases and the J gene lost 4 bases, with 16 bases spanning the gap. The CDR3 region has the DNA TGTGCCACCAGTCTTGGAAGACTGATGAATCAGCCCCAGCATTTT. Its protein product is CATSLGRLMNQPQHF.

This chain joins TRBV2 and TRBJ2-4; D is ambiguous. Germline V lookup: CDR1 SNHLY, CDR2 FYNNEI. V shed 2 bases and J shed 0 bases, with 14 bases lying between them. This CDR3 has 17 amino acids. CDR3 DNA sequence: TGTGCCAGCAGTGAATCTGGCTTCCCCCTAGCCAAAAACATTCAGTACTTC. Translation gives CASSESGFPLAKNIQYF.

This sequence joins TRBV11-2 and TRBJ2-3; 7 positions agree with TRBD2. Germline CDR1 and CDR2: SGHAT and FQNNGV. The CDR3 extends over 16 amino acids. With 3 bases clipped from V and 2 bases from J, the junction kept 8 bases outside the gene matches. Written as DNA, the CDR3 is TGTGCCAGCAGCTTTTTAGGCGGGGGAAACACAGATACGCAGTATTTT. Translated: CASSFLGGGNTDTQYF. Drawing the rest from reference TRBV11-2 and TRBJ2-3, the complete variable domain is EAGVAQSPRYKIIEKRQSVAFWCNPISGHATLYWYQQILGQGPKLLIQFQNNGVVDDSQLPKDRFSAERLKGVDSTLKIQPAKLEDSAVYLCASSFLGGGNTDTQYFGPGTRLTVL.

This clone was seen just once. The V call is TRBV3-1 (or the pseudogene TRBV3-2), the J call TRBJ1-3; 8 bases are a match to TRBD1. The CDR3 runs to 15 residues. Germline V gives CDR1 LGHDT, CDR2 YNNKEL (reference sequence). V shed 5 bases, J shed 4 bases, and the junction held 7 bases outside the gene matches. The CDR3 sequence: CASSARTGYGNTIYF. The CDR3 DNA reads as TGTGCCAGCAGCGCTCGGACAGGGTACGGAAACACCATATATTTT.

The chain joins TRBV11-2 to TRBJ2-1, with D possibly TRBD1 on 5 matching bases. Germline assignment: CDR1 SGHAT and CDR2 FQNNGV. V lost 6 bases, J lost 4 bases, and 13 bases lay in between. The CDR3 runs to 14 residues. CDR3: CASSLGLSYNEQFF. CDR3 nucleotides: TGTGCCAGCAGTTTGGGGCTTTCGTACAATGAGCAGTTCTTC. The full variable domain, completed using reference TRBV11-2 and TRBJ2-1, is EAGVAQSPRYKIIEKRQSVAFWCNPISGHATLYWYQQILGQGPKLLIQFQNNGVVDDSQLPKDRFSAERLKGVDSTLKIQPAKLEDSAVYLCASSLGLSYNEQFFGPGTRLTVL.

The chain carries TRBV7-9 and TRBJ1-6; no firm D call. The CDR3 contains 13 residues. Germline lookup yields CDR1 SEHNR and CDR2 FQNEAQ (reference sequence). With 4 bases removed from V and 6 bases from J, the gap between germline ends came to 7 bases. The CDR3 bases are TGTGCCAGCAGCTCTCACAGTAATTCACCCCTCCACTTT. Translating gives CASSSHSNSPLHF.

This chain connects TRBV11-2 to TRBJ2-5; D is undetermined. The V end lost 8 bases, the J end lost 3 bases, and 19 bases lay between the germline ends. The germline V gene encodes CDR1 SGHAT and CDR2 FQNNGV. The CDR3 extends over 15 amino acids. As DNA, the CDR3 is TGTGCCAGCCGGGTTACTGTCTCCCTAAAAGAGACCCAGTACTTC. It yields the protein CASRVTVSLKETQYF.

This chain links TRBV25-1 with TRBJ2-3; 12 nucleotides line up with TRBD2. V shed 5 bases, J shed 4 bases, and the junction held 7 bases outside the gene matches. This CDR3 has 16 residues. Germline V gives CDR1 MGHDK, CDR2 SYGVNS. In DNA form, the CDR3 reads TGTGCCAGCAGTTCCCGGACTAGCGGGGTCGCAGATACGCAGTATTTT. It specifies CASSSRTSGVADTQYF.

The chain has TRBV5-5 and TRBJ2-7; 7 positions match TRBD1. CDR3 size: 16 residues. V trimming: 1 base; J trimming: 2 bases; junction bases outside the gene matches: 9. Germline V gene sequence: CDR1 SGHKS, CDR2 YYEKEE (reference sequence). Here the CDR3 DNA reads TGTGCCAGCAGCTTGAAGTCGCAGGGGGAGACCTACGAGCAGTACTTC. Encoded protein: CASSLKSQGETYEQYF.

This chain links TRBV14 with TRBJ2-3; D not certain. V was trimmed by 0 bases and J by 0 bases, leaving 7 bases between them. The CDR3 is 15 amino acids. The V gene's germline CDR1 is SGHDN and CDR2 FVKESK. The CDR3 region has the DNA TGTGCCAGCAGCCAAGATGTTCGGAGCACAGATACGCAGTATTTT. Translation gives CASSQDVRSTDTQYF. The full variable domain, completed using reference TRBV14 and TRBJ2-3, is EAGVTQFPSHSVIEKGQTVTLRCDPISGHDNLYWYRRVMGKEIKFLLHFVKESKQDESGMPNNRFLAERTGGTYSTLKVQPAELEDSGVYFCASSQDVRSTDTQYFGPGTRLTVL.

V gene TRBV19 combines with J gene TRBJ1-2, with TRBD1 matching 7 bases. This CDR3 spans 15 amino acids. Germline V lookup: CDR1 LNHDA, CDR2 SQIVND (reference sequence). The V gene end was trimmed by 3 bases and the J gene end by 7 bases; junction bases not matched to a gene: 11. CDR3 residues: CASSMTEGGGSGYTF. CDR3 nucleotides: TGTGCCAGTAGTATGACAGAAGGGGGCGGCAGTGGCTACACCTTC.

V usage is TRBV4-3 and J usage is TRBJ1-2, with D perhaps matching TRBD1 (5 bases). The V gene's germline CDR1 is LGHNA and CDR2 YSLEER. The CDR3 covers 15 residues. V lost 0 bases and J lost 7, with 15 bases in between. The CDR3 region has the DNA TGCGCCAGCAGCCAAGAACTCCTACCCGGGGGTGGCTACACCTTC. Amino acids: CASSQELLPGGGYTF.

This clone was counted once. The CDR3 DNA reads TGTGCCAGTAGTATAGATCGGGGTTATCAGCCCCAGCATTTT. Protein: CASSIDRGYQPQHF. V is TRBV19 and J is TRBJ1-5; no firm D call. In germline, CDR1 is LNHDA, CDR2 SQIVND (reference sequence). V was trimmed by 0 bases and J by 5 bases, leaving 8 bases between them. This CDR3 region has 14 residues.

This clone was counted a few times. The genes are TRBV6-1 and TRBJ1-6; TRBD1 matches at 9 bases. Germline CDR1 and CDR2: MNHNS and SASEGT. V was clipped by 1 base and J by 9 bases; unmatched bases: 1. The CDR3 runs 14 residues. The CDR3 DNA reads TGTGCCAGCAGTGAAGGGACAGGGGTTTCACCCCTCCACTTT. Its translation is CASSEGTGVSPLHF.

This sequence joins TRBV4-1 and TRBJ2-2; 12 bases are shared with TRBD2. CDR3 length: 16 residues. V was clipped by 4 bases and J by 5 bases; unmatched bases: 5. Germline V CDR1 and CDR2: MGHRA, YSYEKL. This CDR3 reads CASSPRGTSGTGELFF. CDR3 sequence (DNA): TGCGCCAGCAGCCCAAGAGGGACTAGCGGGACCGGGGAGCTGTTTTTT.

This chain uses TRBV6-5 with TRBJ1-3; tentatively, D is TRBD1 (5 bases). CDR3 length: 15 residues. V lost 5 bases and J 4 bases, leaving 15 bases between the germline ends. In germline, CDR1 is MNHEY, CDR2 SVGAGI. CDR3 coding DNA: TGTGCCAGCAGTATTCAGGGAAATGAGGGAAACACCATATATTTT. It encodes CASSIQGNEGNTIYF.